Described below is a single T cell receptor beta chain sequence and its context. These data originate in a study of blood T cell repertoires in COVID-19. Study in general: Sites in the United States, Italy and Spain provided acute and convalescent COVID-19 samples. Nucleic acid was either cDNA or gDNA, and it came from T cells, B-cell-depleted T cells, or PBMCs.

Original handling: Amplification with reference gene primers provided the estimates of nucleated cell counts. Produced via immunoSEQ multiplex PCR; TCRdb's table is partial and in-frame only. The DNA was the basis for D and trimming; V, J and clone size are from that table. This table has more than 80,000 clones, roughly four fifths appearing once. The CDR3 has 16 amino acids. CDR1 and CDR2 from the germline V gene are LNHNV and YYDKDF (reference sequence). Germline trimming cut 6 bases from V and 0 bases from J; bases unmatched to any gene: 8. Seattle cases were enrolled at active infection and followed longitudinally.

The receptor was derived from an older man with COVID-19, enrolled during active disease. This chain connects TRBV15 to TRBJ2-4, with 7 bases aligning to TRBD1. Sequenced sample: peripheral blood. CDR3 amino acids: CATRSVTGVAKNIQYF. The DNA for the CDR3 is TGTGCCACCAGGAGTGTTACAGGGGTAGCCAAAAACATTCAGTACTTC.